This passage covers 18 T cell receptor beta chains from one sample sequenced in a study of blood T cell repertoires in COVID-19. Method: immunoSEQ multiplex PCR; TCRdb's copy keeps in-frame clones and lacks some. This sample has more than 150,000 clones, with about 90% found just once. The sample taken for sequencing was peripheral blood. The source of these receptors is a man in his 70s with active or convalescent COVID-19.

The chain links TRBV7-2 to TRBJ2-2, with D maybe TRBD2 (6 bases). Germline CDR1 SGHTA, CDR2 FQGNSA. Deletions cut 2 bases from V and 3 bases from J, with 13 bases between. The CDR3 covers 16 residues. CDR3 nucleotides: TGTGCCAGCAGCTTAAGAGGAGGGGTCGACACCGGGGAGCTGTTTTTT. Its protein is CASSLRGGVDTGELFF.

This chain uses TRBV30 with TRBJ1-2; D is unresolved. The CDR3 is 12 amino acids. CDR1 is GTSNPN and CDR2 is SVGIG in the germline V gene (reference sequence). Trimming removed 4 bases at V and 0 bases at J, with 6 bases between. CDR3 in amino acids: CAWTVANYGYTF. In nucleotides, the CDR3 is TGTGCCTGGACAGTGGCTAACTATGGCTACACCTTC.

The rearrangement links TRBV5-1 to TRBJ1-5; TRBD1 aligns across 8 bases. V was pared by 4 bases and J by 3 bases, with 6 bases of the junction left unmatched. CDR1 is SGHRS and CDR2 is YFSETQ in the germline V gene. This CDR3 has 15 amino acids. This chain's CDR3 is CASSEAGGNNQPQHF. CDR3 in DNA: TGCGCCAGCAGCGAAGCAGGGGGCAACAATCAGCCCCAGCATTTT.

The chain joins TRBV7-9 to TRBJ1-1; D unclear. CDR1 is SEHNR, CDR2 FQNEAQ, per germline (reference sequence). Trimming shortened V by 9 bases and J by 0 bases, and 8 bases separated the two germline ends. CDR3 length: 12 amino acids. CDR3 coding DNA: TGTGCCAGTGGGCAGATGAACACTGAAGCTTTCTTT. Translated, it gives CASGQMNTEAFF.

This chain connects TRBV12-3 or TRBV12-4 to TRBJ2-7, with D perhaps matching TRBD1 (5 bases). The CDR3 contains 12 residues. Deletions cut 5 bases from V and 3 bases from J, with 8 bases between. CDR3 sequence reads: CASSQQGYEQYF. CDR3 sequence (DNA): TGTGCCAGCAGTCAGCAGGGCTACGAGCAGTACTTC.

CDR3 DNA: TGTGCCAGCTCACACAGGAACACTGAAGCTTTCTTT. Residues: CASSHRNTEAFF. The rearrangement uses TRBV18 and TRBJ1-1; D is ambiguous. V was cut by 4 bases and J by 1 base, with 4 bases left in between. The CDR3 spans 12 residues. Germline CDR1 reads KGHSH; CDR2 reads LQKENI. Filled out from reference TRBV18 and TRBJ1-1, the complete variable domain reads NAGVMQNPRHLVRRRGQEARLRCSPMKGHSHVYWYRQLPEEGLKFMVYLQKENIIDESGMPKERFSAEFPKEGPSILRIQQVVRGDSAAYFCASSHRNTEAFFGQGTRLTVV.

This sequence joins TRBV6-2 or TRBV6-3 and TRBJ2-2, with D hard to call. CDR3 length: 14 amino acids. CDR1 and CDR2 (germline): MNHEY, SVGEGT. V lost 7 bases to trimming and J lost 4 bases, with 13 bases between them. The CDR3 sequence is CASTPGTGTGELFF. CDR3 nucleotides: TGTGCCAGCACCCCCGGCACGGGCACCGGGGAGCTGTTTTTT.

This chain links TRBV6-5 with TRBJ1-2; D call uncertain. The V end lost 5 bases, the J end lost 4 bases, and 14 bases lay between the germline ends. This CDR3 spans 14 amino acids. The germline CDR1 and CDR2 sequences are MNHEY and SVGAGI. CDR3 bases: TGTGCCAGCAGTCTTAATGGACTTAGCTATGGCTACACCTTC. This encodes CASSLNGLSYGYTF.

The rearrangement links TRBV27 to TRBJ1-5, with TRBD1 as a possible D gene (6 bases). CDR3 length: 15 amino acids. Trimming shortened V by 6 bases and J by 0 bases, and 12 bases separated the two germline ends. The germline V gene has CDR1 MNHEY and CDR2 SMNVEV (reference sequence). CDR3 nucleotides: TGTGCCAGCAGACGGACAGTTAATAGCAATCAGCCCCAGCATTTT. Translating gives CASRRTVNSNQPQHF.

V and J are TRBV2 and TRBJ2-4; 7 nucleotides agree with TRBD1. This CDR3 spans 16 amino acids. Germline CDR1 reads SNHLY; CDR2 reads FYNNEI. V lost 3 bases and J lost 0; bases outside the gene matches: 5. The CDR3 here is CASSDWTGKAKNIQYF. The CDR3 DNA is TGTGCCAGCAGTGACTGGACAGGCAAAGCCAAAAACATTCAGTACTTC.

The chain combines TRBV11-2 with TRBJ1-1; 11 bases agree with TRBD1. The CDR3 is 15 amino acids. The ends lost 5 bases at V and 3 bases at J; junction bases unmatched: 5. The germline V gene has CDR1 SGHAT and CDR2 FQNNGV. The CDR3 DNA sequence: TGTGCCAGCAGCCTAGGGGGACAGGGGGACACTGAAGCTTTCTTT. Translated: CASSLGGQGDTEAFF.

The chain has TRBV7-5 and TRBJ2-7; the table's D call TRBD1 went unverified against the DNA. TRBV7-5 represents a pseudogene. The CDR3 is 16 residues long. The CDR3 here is CARSPYRTGMIYEQYF. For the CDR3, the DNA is TGTGCCAGAAGCCCCTATAGGACAGGGATGATCTACGAGCAGTACTTC.

CDR3 residues: CASSRDSYGYTF. For the CDR3, the DNA is TGTGCCAGTTCCCGGGACAGCTATGGCTACACCTTC. The chain has TRBV2 and TRBJ1-2; TRBD1 agrees at 7 bases. With V trimmed by 9 bases and J by 4 bases, 5 bases remained unmatched. Germline V CDR1 and CDR2: SNHLY, FYNNEI. This CDR3 spans 12 amino acids. Supplemented by reference TRBV2 and TRBJ1-2, the full variable domain reads EPEVTQTPSHQVTQMGQEVILRCVPISNHLYFYWYRQILGQKVEFLVSFYNNEISEKSEIFDDQFSVERPDGSNFTLKIRSTKLEDSAMYFCASSRDSYGYTFGSGTRLTVV.

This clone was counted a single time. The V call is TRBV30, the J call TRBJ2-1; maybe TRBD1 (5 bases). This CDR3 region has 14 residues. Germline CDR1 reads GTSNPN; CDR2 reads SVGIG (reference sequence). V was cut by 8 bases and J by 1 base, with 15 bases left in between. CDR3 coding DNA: TGTGCCCTCATACAGGAAGAGTCCTACAATGAGCAGTTCTTC. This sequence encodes CALIQEESYNEQFF.

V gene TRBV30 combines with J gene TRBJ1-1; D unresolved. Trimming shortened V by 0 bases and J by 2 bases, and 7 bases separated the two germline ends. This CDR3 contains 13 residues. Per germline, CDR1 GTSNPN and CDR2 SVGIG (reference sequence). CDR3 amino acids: CAWSVHPNTEAFF. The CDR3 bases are TGTGCCTGGAGTGTACACCCCAACACTGAAGCTTTCTTT.

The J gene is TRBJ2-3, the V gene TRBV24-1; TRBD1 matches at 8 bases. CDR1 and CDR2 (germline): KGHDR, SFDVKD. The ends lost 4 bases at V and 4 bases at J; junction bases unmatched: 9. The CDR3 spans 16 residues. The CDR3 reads CATSETGVGLADTQYF. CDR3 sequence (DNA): TGTGCCACCAGTGAGACAGGGGTGGGCCTGGCAGATACGCAGTATTTT.

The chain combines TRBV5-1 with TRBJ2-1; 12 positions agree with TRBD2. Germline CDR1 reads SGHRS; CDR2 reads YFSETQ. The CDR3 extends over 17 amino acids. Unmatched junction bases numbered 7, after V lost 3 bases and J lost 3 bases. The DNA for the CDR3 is TGCGCCAGCAGCTACGGACTAGCGGGGTTGCTCTACAATGAGCAGTTCTTC. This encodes CASSYGLAGLLYNEQFF.

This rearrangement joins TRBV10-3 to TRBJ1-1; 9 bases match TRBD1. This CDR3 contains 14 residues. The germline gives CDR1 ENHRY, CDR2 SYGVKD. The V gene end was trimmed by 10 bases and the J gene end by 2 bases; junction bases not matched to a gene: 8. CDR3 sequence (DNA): TGTGCCACCGGACAGGGGTATCGAAACACTGAAGCTTTCTTT. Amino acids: CATGQGYRNTEAFF.